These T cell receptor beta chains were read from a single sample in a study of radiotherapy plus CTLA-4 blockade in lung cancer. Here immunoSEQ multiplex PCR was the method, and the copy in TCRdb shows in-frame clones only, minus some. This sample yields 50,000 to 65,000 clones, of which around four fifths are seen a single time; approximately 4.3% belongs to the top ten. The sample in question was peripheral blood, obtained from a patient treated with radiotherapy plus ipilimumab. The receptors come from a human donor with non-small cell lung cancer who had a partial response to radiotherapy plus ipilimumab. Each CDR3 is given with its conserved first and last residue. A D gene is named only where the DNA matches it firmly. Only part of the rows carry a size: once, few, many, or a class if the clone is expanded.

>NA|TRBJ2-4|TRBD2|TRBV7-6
TGTGCCAGCAGCTTAGATCCCAGCGGGGGGAACATTCAGTACTTC
CASSLDPSGGNIQYF
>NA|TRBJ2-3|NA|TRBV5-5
TGTGCCAGCAGCTCACAGGGCTGGAATACGCAGTATTTT
CASSSQGWNTQYF
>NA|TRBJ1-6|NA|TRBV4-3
TGCGCCAGCAGCCAGCCAGCAGGCAAAGACTCCTATAATTCACCCCTCCACTTT
CASSQPAGKDSYNSPLHF
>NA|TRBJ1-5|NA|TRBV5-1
TGCGCCAGCAGCTTGGAAGGGGTTGACAGCAATCAGCCCCAGCATTTT
CASSLEGVDSNQPQHF
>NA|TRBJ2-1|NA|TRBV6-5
TGTGCCAGCAGTTACGGGGGGGCGATATACAATGAGCAGTTCTTC
CASSYGGAIYNEQFF
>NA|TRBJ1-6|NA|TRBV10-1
TGCGCCAGCATCCGAGACAGATTCCACTCCTATAATTCACCCCTCCACTTT
CASIRDRFHSYNSPLHF
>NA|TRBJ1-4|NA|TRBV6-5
TGTGCCAGTCGCGAGGGGGTTAATGAAAAACTGTTTTTT
CASREGVNEKLFF
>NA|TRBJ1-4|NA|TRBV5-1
TGCGCCAGCAGCATTGGTCGGGCAACTAATGAAAAACTGTTTTTT
CASSIGRATNEKLFF
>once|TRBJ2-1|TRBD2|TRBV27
TGTGCCAGCAGTGAAACCCTTAGCGGGGGGCTCTACAATGAGCAGTTCTTC
CASSETLSGGLYNEQFF
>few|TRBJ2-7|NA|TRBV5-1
TGCGCCAGCAGCTTGGCCTGGGCGAGCGAGCAGTACTTC
CASSLAWASEQYF
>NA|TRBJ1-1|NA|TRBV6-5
TGTGCCAGCAGTTACTCGGGCAGCCTGTTGAACACTGAAGCTTTCTTT
CASSYSGSLLNTEAFF
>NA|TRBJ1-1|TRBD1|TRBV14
TGTGCCAGCAGCCAAGACAGGGGGGCCATGAACACTGAAGCTTTCTTT
CASSQDRGAMNTEAFF
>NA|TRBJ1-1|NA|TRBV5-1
TGCGCCAGCAGCTTGGATCCGGATCGGCGGGGCACTGAAGCTTTCTTT
CASSLDPDRRGTEAFF
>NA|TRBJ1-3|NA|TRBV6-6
TGTGCCACCCGAGGGGGACATTCTGGAAACACCATATATTTT
CATRGGHSGNTIYF
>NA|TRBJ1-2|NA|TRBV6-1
TGTGCCAGCAGTGAAGCAGAGACCCTGAGGGGCTACACCTTC
CASSEAETLRGYTF